This TCR beta chain was sequenced during a study of blood T cells in healthy people across ages. Unmatched junction bases numbered 5, after V lost 4 bases and J lost 2 bases. Germline V gives CDR1 SNHLY, CDR2 FYNNEI. The CDR3 has 17 amino acids. A sample-barcoded 5' primer and a J-beta primer mix were used in a second PCR of roughly 7 to 11 cycles. MiXCR, run by TCRdb on the 5' RACE reads, gives a single entry per CDR3 protein. The data show over a million distinct CDR3 sequences, with approximately 42% seen just once and 7% to 9.5% held by the top ten. The sequenced sample was blood. This sequence was found in a woman under 30 in good health. The V call is TRBV2, the J call TRBJ2-6, with 10 bases aligning to TRBD1. The CDR3 reads CASSAGTGATGANVLTF. The CDR3, as DNA: TGTGCCAGCAGTGCCGGGACAGGGGCTACTGGGGCCAACGTCCTGACTTTC.